This T cell receptor beta chain was obtained from a study of T cell responses to AZD1222 COVID-19 vaccine. Across the study: Samples with a second dose at about 4 or about 12 weeks were pooled together.

This CDR3 contains 15 residues. CDR1 MNHEY and CDR2 SMNVEV come from the germline V gene (reference sequence). V lost 4 bases and J lost 1; bases outside the gene matches: 4. Profiling relied on immunoSEQ multiplex PCR, and the TCRdb table lists in-frame clones only, not all of them. Altogether about 160,000 clones are present, 91% being singletons, with the ten largest covering less than 2.5%. This specimen was peripheral blood, taken on day 0 of AZD1222 vaccination. The V gene is TRBV27, the J gene TRBJ1-2, with TRBD1 matching 9 bases. This TCR came from an adult in good health. CDR3 loop: CASSYDRGFNYGYTF. The CDR3 bases are TGTGCCAGCAGTTATGACAGGGGGTTTAACTATGGCTACACCTTC.